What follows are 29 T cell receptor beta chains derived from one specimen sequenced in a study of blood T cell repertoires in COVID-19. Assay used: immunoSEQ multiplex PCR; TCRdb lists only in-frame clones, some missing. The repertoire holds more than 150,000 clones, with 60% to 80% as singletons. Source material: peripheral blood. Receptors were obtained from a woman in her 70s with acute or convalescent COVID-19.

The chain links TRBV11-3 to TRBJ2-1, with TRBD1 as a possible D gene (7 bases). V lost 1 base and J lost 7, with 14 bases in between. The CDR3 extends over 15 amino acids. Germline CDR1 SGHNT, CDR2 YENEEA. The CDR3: CASSLGPGGQNEQFF. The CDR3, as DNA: TGTGCCAGCAGCTTAGGGCCAGGGGGGCAAAATGAGCAGTTCTTC.

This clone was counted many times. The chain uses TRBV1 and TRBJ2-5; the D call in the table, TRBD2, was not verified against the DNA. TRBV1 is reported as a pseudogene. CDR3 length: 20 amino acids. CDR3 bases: TGCACCAGCAGCCAAGATCGAGGAAGAAGCGGGAGTGAGCCCCAAGAGACCCAGTACTTC. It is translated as CTSSQDRGRSGSEPQETQYF.

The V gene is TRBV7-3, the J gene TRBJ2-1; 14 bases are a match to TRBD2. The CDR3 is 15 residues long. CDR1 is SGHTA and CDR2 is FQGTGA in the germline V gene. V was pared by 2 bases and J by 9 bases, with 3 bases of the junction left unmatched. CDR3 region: CASSLGTSGRSEQFF. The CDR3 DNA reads TGTGCCAGCAGCTTAGGGACTAGCGGGAGATCTGAGCAGTTCTTC.

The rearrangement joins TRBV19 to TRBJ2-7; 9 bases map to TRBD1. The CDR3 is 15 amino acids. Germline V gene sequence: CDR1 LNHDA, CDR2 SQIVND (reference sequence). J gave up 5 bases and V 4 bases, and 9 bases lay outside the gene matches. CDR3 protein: CASSTTGTGIHEQYF. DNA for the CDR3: TGTGCCAGTAGTACAACCGGGACAGGGATCCACGAGCAGTACTTC.

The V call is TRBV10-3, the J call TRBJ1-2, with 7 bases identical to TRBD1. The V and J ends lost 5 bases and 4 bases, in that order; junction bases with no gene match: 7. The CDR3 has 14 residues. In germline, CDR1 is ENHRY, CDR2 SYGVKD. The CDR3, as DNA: TGTGCCATCAGTCCACAGGGGTATGGCTATGGCTACACCTTC. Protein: CAISPQGYGYGYTF.

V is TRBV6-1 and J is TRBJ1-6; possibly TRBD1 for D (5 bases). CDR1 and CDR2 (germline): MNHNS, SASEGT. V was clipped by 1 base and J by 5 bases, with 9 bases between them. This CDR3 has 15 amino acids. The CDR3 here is CASSEVRGNNSPLHF. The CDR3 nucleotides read TGTGCCAGCAGTGAAGTAAGGGGTAATAATTCACCCCTCCACTTT.

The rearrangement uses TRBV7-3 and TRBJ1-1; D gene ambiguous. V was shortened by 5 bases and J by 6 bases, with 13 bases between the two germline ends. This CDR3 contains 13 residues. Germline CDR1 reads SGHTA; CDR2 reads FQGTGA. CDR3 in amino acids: CASSAMGVSEAFF. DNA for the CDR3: TGTGCCAGCAGCGCAATGGGAGTATCTGAAGCTTTCTTT.

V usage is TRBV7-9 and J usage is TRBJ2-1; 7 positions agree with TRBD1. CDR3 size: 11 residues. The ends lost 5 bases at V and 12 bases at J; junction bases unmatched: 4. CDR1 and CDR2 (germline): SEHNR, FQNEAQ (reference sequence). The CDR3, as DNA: TGTGCCAGCAGCCCAGGGGGTAGGCAGTTCTTC. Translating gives CASSPGGRQFF.

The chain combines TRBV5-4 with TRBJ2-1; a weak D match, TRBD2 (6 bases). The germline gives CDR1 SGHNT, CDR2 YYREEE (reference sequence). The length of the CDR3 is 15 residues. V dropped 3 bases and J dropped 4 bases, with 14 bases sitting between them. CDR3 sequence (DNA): TGTGCCAGCAGCTCCCGGATAGGGACTTACAATGAGCAGTTCTTC. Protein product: CASSSRIGTYNEQFF.

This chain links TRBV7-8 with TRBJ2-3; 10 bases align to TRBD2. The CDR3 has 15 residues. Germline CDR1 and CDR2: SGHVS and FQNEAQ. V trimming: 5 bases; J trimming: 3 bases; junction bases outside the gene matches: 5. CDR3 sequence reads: CASSGLAVGTDTQYF. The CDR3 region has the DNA TGTGCCAGCAGCGGACTAGCGGTCGGGACAGATACGCAGTATTTT.

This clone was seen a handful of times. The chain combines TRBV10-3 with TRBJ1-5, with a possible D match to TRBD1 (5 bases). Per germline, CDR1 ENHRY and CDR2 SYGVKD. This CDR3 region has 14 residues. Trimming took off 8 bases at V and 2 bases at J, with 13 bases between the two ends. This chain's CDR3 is CAIQQGFGNQPQHF. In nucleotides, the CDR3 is TGTGCCATCCAGCAGGGATTCGGCAATCAGCCCCAGCATTTT.

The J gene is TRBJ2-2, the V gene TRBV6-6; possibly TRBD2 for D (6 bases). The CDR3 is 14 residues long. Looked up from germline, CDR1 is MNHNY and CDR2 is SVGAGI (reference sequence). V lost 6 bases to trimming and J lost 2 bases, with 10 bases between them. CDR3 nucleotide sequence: TGTGCCAGCAGCGGCGGGGCTAACACCGGGGAGCTGTTTTTT. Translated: CASSGGANTGELFF.

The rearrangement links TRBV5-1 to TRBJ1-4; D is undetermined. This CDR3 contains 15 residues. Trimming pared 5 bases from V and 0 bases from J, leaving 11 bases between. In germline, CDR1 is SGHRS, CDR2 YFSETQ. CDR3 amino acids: CASRETVTTNEKLFF. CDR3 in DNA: TGCGCCAGCAGAGAAACGGTGACAACTAATGAAAAACTGTTTTTT.

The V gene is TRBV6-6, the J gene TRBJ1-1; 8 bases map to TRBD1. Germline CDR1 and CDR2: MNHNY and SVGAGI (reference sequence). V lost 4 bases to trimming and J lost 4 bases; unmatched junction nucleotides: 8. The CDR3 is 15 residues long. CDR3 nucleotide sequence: TGTGCCAGCAGTTCTCGAGACAGGGGATCCACTGAAGCTTTCTTT. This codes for CASSSRDRGSTEAFF.

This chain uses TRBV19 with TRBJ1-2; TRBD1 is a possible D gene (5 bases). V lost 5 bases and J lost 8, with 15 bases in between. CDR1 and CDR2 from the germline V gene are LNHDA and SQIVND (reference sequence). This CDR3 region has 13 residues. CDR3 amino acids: CASSVTGGKGYTF. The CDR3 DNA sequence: TGTGCCAGTAGTGTGACCGGGGGGAAAGGCTACACCTTC.

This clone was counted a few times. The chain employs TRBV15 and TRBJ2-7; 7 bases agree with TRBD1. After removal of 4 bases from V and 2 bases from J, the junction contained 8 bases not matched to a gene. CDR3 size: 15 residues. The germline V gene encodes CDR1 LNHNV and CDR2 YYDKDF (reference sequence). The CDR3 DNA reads TGTGCCACCAGCACCCTGACAGGGCCCACCTACGAGCAGTACTTC. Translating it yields CATSTLTGPTYEQYF.

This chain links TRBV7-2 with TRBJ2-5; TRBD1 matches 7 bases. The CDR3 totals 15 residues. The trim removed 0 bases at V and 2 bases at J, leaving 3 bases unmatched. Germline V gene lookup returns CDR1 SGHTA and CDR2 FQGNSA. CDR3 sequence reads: CASSLAGQAQETQYF. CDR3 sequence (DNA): TGTGCCAGCAGCTTAGCTGGACAGGCGCAAGAGACCCAGTACTTC.

The CDR3 region has the DNA TGTGCCAGCAGCTTAGGGACAGATGCCCACACCGGGGAGCTGTTTTTT. This gives the protein CASSLGTDAHTGELFF. This chain uses TRBV11-3 with TRBJ2-2; D might be TRBD1 (6 bases). V was clipped by 1 base and J by 3 bases, with 12 bases between them. This CDR3 region has 16 residues. Germline loops: CDR1 SGHNT, CDR2 YENEEA.

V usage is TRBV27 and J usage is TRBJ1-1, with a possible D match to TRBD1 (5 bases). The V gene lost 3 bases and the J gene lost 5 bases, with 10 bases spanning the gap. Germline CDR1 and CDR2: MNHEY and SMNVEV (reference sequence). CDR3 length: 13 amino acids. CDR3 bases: TGTGCCAGCAGTTTTCGACAGCGAACTGAAGCTTTCTTT. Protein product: CASSFRQRTEAFF.

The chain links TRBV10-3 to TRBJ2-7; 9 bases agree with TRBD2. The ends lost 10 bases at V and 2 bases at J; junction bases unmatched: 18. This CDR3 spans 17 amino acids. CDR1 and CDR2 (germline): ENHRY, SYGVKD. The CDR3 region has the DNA TGTGCCAGCGGTAAGATTAGCGGGAGAGCCGGGACCTACGAGCAGTACTTC. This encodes CASGKISGRAGTYEQYF.

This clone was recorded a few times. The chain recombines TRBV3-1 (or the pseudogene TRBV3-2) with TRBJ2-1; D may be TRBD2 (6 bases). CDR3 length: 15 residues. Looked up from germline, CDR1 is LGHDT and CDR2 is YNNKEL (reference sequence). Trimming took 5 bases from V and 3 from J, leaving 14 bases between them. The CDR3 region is CASSDTGTHYNEQFF. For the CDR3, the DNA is TGTGCCAGCAGCGATACCGGGACTCACTACAATGAGCAGTTCTTC.

This chain's CDR3 is CASRIGGQGTETQYF. The CDR3 coding sequence is TGTGCCAGCAGGATCGGTGGACAGGGGACAGAGACCCAGTACTTC. This sequence joins TRBV25-1 and TRBJ2-5; 9 nucleotides align to TRBD1. The CDR3 consists of 15 residues. The trim removed 6 bases at V and 4 bases at J, leaving 9 bases unmatched. Germline-derived CDR1 and CDR2 are MGHDK and SYGVNS.

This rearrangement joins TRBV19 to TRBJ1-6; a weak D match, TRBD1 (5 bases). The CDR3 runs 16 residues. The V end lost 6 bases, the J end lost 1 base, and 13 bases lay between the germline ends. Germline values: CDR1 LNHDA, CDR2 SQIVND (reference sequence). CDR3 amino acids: CASSQQAGSYNSPLHF. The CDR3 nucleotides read TGTGCCAGTAGCCAACAGGCAGGGTCCTATAATTCACCCCTCCACTTT. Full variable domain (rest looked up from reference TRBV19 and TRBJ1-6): DGGITQSPKYLFRKEGQNVTLSCEQNLNHDAMYWYRQDPGQGLRLIYYSQIVNDFQKGDIAEGYSVSREKKESFPLTVTSAQKNPTAFYLCASSQQAGSYNSPLHFGNGTRLTVT.

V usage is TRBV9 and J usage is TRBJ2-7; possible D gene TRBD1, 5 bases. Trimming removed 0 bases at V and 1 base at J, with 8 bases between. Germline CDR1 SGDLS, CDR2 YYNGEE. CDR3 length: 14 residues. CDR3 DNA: TGTGCCAGCAGCGTAGGTCCAGGGTCCTACGAGCAGTACTTC. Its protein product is CASSVGPGSYEQYF.

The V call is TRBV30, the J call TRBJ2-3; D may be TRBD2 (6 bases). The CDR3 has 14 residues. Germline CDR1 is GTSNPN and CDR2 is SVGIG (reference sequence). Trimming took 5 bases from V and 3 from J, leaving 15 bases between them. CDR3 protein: CAWCPGVSTDTQYF. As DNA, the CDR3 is TGTGCCTGGTGTCCGGGAGTGAGTACAGATACGCAGTATTTT.

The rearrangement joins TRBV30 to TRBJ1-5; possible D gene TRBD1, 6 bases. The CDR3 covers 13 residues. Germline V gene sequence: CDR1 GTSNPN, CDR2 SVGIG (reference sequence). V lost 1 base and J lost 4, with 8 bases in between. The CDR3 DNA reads TGTGCCTGGAGTGCGGACAGAAATCAGCCCCAGCATTTT. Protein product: CAWSADRNQPQHF.

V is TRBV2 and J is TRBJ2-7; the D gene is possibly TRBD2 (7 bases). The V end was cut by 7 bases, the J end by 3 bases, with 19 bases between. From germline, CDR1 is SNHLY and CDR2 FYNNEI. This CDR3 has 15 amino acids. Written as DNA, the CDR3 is TGTGCCAGCACCCTAGGGAGGGGGGCTGTCTACGAGCAGTACTTC. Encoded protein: CASTLGRGAVYEQYF.

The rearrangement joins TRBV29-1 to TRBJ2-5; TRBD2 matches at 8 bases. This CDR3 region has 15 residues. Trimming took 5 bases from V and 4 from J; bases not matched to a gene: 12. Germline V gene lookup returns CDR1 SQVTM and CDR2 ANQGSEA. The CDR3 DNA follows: TGCAGCGTTTTTGGAGCGGGAGCATCCCGAGAGACCCAGTACTTC. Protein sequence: CSVFGAGASRETQYF.

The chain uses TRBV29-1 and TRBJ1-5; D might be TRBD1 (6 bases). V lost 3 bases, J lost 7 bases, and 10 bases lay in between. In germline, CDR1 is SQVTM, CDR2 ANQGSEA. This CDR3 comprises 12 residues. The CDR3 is CSVEGAAQPQHF. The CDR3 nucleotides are TGCAGCGTTGAGGGGGCGGCCCAGCCCCAGCATTTT.